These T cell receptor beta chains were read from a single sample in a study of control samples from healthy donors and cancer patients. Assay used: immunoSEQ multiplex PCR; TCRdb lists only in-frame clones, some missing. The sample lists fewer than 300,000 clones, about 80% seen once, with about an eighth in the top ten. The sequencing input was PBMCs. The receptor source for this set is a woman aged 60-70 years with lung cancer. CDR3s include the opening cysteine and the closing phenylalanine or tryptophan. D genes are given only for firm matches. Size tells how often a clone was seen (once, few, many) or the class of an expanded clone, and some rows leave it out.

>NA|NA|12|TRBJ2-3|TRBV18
CASLGATDTQYF
TGTGCCAGCTTAGGCGCCACAGATACGCAGTATTTT
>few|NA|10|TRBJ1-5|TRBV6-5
CAAGHQPQHF
TGTGCCGCAGGGCATCAGCCCCAGCATTTT
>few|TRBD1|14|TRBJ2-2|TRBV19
CASSATGVAGELFF
TGTGCCAGTAGCGCAACAGGGGTAGCCGGGGAGCTGTTTTTT
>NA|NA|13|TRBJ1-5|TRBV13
CASSLGGRGPQHF
TGTGCCAGCAGCTTAGGCGGCCGTGGGCCCCAGCATTTT
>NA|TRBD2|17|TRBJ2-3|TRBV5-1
CASSPILSGGVTDTQYF
TGCGCCAGCAGCCCCATTCTTAGCGGGGGGGTCACAGATACGCAGTATTTT
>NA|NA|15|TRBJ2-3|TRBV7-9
CALPSPGGSTDTQYF
TGTGCCCTACCCTCTCCCGGGGGCAGCACAGATACGCAGTATTTT
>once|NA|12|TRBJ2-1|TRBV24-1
CATRGSSHEQFF
TGTGCCACCCGGGGTTCCTCCCATGAGCAGTTCTTC
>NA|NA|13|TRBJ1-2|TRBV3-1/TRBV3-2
CASSPKRDDGYTF
TGTGCCAGCAGCCCGAAGAGGGACGATGGCTACACCTTC
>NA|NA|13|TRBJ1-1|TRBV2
CASSGAEYTEAFF
TGTGCCAGCAGTGGTGCAGAGTACACTGAAGCTTTCTTT
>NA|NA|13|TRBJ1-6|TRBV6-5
CASSYSSLSPLHF
TGTGCCAGCAGTTACTCGAGTTTATCACCCCTCCACTTT
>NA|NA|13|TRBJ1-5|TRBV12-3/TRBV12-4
CASSFRRDQPQHF
TGTGCCAGCAGTTTTCGCCGGGATCAGCCCCAGCATTTT
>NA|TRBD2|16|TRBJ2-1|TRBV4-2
CASSLGSASGSDEQFF
TGTGCCAGCAGCCTAGGATCTGCTAGCGGGAGCGATGAGCAGTTCTTC
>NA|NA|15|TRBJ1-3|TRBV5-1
CASSLQPTGTNTIYF
TGCGCCAGCAGCTTACAACCTACAGGGACAAACACCATATATTTT
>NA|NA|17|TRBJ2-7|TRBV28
CASSFELGRFISYEQYF
TGTGCCAGCAGTTTCGAATTGGGACGGTTCATCTCCTACGAGCAGTACTTC
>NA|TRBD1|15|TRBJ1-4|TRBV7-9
CASSRTTGTNEKLFF
TGTGCCAGCAGCCGGACGACAGGGACTAATGAAAAACTGTTTTTT
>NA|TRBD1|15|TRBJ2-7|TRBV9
CASSGIGQGNYEQYF
TGTGCCAGCAGCGGGATAGGACAGGGGAACTACGAGCAGTACTTC
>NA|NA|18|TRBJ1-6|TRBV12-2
CASRFNPWTGAYNSPLHF
TGTGCAAGTCGCTTCAATCCTTGGACAGGGGCCTATAATTCACCCCTCCACTTT
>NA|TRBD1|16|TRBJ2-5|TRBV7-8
CASSRIQGAVVETQYF
TGTGCCAGCAGCCGAATACAGGGGGCGGTCGTGGAGACCCAGTACTTC
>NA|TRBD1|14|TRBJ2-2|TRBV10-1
CASKGQGDTGELFF
TGCGCCAGCAAGGGACAGGGGGACACCGGGGAGCTGTTTTTT